What follows is one TCR beta chain and its context. This clonotype was counted many times. Its antigen remains undetermined. No base-level quality is on record; no much larger clone is a single base apart. This sample stems from a study of T cells of healthy individuals (dated by TCRdb to 2017 to 2018). Libraries were built with 5' RACE. TCRdb lists the instrument as Illumina MiSeq. TCRdb took the public reads, trimmed them with fastp at Q25, ran MiXCR for clone calling and kept in-frame beta chains. CDR3 protein sequences are deduplicated, and each keeps its most common genes and DNA. The table for this sample lists about 82,000 distinct CDR3 sequences; 4% to 5.5% of them were counted only once. The ten top clones hold 7.5% to 8% of the sample. CDR1 and CDR2 are read off the germline V gene as MNHEY and SVGEGT. At the junction V is shortened by 6 bases and J by 0 bases; bases outside the gene matches: 12. The CDR3 contains 19 residues, cysteine and phenylalanine counted. CDR3 DNA is the only sequence kept; it has 57 bases, read in frame from the first base.

This TCR came from a female donor in good health. This sequence uses TRBV6-2 or TRBV6-3 and TRBJ2-6, with 9 junctional bases fitting TRBD2. The nucleotide sequence is given as TGTGCCAGCAGCTCCCCGCGGGAGCGGGGGGCCTCTGGGGCCAACGTCCTGACTTTC. It encodes CASSSPRERGASGANVLTF.